This TCR beta chain appears in the sequencing data of a study of cytomegalovirus exposure and HLA in healthy donors. Study-level results: Apparent HLA restriction characterized most CMV-associated TCR beta chains in a later analysis. Later analysis identified a missense DCLRE1C variant that was linked to TCR beta V- and J-gene trimming.

A multiplex PCR was run with 60 Vbeta primers and 13 Jbeta primers. Methods used by the authors: An analysis performed later counted roughly 80 million unique TCR beta chains (around 11 million of them shared). Method: immunoSEQ multiplex PCR; TCRdb's copy keeps in-frame clones and lacks some. The V and J calls and clone size were taken over from that table, and D and trimming were inferred from the DNA. The data show fewer than 130,000 clones, 75% to 80% seen once. At collection, donors were nominally healthy, but unrecorded immune exposures were probable. As regards this clone: Its target is unknown.

The CDR3 covers 16 residues. Germline CDR1 and CDR2: MDHEN and SYDVKM. Trimming left V 6 bases short and J 0 bases short, with 18 bases between. The TCR sequence derives from a woman aged 25 to 45 in good health and CMV-seronegative. The specimen was PBMCs. V and J are TRBV28 and TRBJ2-7; unclear D gene. CDR3 DNA sequence: TGTGCCAGCAGCTTCGCCTCGGATTGGAGCTCCTACGAGCAGTACTTC. This encodes CASSFASDWSSYEQYF.